This T cell receptor beta chain was identified in a study of cytomegalovirus exposure and HLA in healthy donors. Findings and limits, study-wide: Productive status was seen about 90% or about 30% of the time for most TCR beta V segments in an earlier analysis. Later, an analysis found that common viral pathogens appeared to be linked with several of the most significant clusters. One later analysis reportedly identified an Asian-associated ancestry cluster that showed fewer N-insertions than the roughly 640-donor mean.

Turning to this clone: Its antigen is unidentified.

The donors gave bone marrow, and they were healthy. PCR used 60 Vbeta primers and 13 Jbeta primers. Method: immunoSEQ multiplex PCR; TCRdb's copy keeps in-frame clones and lacks some. The sample table sets out approximately 140,000 clones. This CDR3 is built from 16 residues. Between the trimmed V and J ends, which lost 3 bases and 2 bases, there was a span of 14 bases. Looked up from germline, CDR1 is LGHNT and CDR2 is FRNRAP. Material: PBMCs. This receptor was identified in a woman aged 18-29 years in good health and CMV-seronegative. The V gene is TRBV12-5, the J gene TRBJ1-3, with TRBD1 as a possible D gene (6 bases). The DNA of the CDR3 is TGTGCTAGTGGTTTTACCCTCAGGGGAACTGGAAACACCATATATTTT. Residues: CASGFTLRGTGNTIYF.